This TCR beta chain was captured in a study of graft-versus-host responses after intestinal transplantation. As for the study in general: Recipients had multivisceral, liver-intestinal, or isolated intestinal transplants. Whole-study results and caveats: Declining HvG levels early post-transplant were linked to peak circulating GvH clone levels.

TCRdb's copy holds only in-frame clones and misses some; the assay was immunoSEQ multiplex PCR. Of about 70,000 clones listed, 90% are singletons. Germline CDR1 SGHRS, CDR2 YFSETQ. Between the trimmed V and J ends, which lost 0 bases and 5 bases, there was a span of 12 bases. This CDR3 contains 15 residues. Worth noting for this clone: Its matching antigen is unknown.

Sequences were derived from unstimulated CD8+ T cells sorted from spleen or lymph node cells, sampled before transplant. The origin of this receptor is a human donor who was the organ donor for an intestinal transplant. V gene TRBV5-1 combines with J gene TRBJ2-1; TRBD1 might be the D (5 bases). The CDR3 sequence is CASSLGTGPHNEQFF. Here the CDR3 DNA reads TGCGCCAGCAGCTTGGGCACAGGTCCCCACAATGAGCAGTTCTTC.